Each of the 3 T cell receptor beta chains below was sequenced from the same sample in a study of a mutant IDH1 vaccine in newly diagnosed glioma. Sequencing used immunoSEQ multiplex PCR; TCRdb keeps in-frame clones, though not all of them. There are roughly 86,000 clones in the sample; over 85% occur only once, and 0.77% lies in the top ten. For these TCRs, the target antigens are not known. The time point here: week 47, end of study. With topical imiquimod, each dose of the vaccine consisted of 300 ug of mutant IDH1 20-mer peptide. Here the sequenced sample was PBMCs, taken from a glioma patient whose treatment included an IDH1 peptide vaccine. These receptors were taken from a woman aged 45 to 65 with glioma.

This clone was picked up a small number of times. The chain has TRBV15 and TRBJ1-5; possible D gene TRBD1, 6 bases. Trimming stripped 0 bases from V and 3 bases from J, with 12 bases between. Germline CDR1 and CDR2: LNHNV and YYDKDF (reference sequence). CDR3 length: 16 residues. The chain's CDR3 is CATSREVTGPNQPQHF. The CDR3 bases are TGTGCCACCAGCAGAGAAGTCACAGGGCCCAATCAGCCCCAGCATTTT.

This clone was seen a few times. V usage is TRBV19 and J usage is TRBJ1-1; 7 positions match TRBD1. Germline loops: CDR1 LNHDA, CDR2 SQIVND (reference sequence). This CDR3 is built from 13 residues. The trim removed 6 bases at V and 5 bases at J, leaving 6 bases unmatched. CDR3 DNA: TGTGCCAGTAGCCAGGGGGGGGGTACTGAAGCTTTCTTT. It is translated as CASSQGGGTEAFF. The whole variable domain, remainder taken from reference TRBV19 and TRBJ1-1, is DGGITQSPKYLFRKEGQNVTLSCEQNLNHDAMYWYRQDPGQGLRLIYYSQIVNDFQKGDIAEGYSVSREKKESFPLTVTSAQKNPTAFYLCASSQGGGTEAFFGQGTRLTVV.

V is TRBV25-1 and J is TRBJ1-1; D is undetermined. Germline lookup yields CDR1 MGHDK and CDR2 SYGVNS. V lost 5 bases and J lost 6, with 13 bases in between. The length of the CDR3 is 13 residues. The CDR3 DNA follows: TGTGCCAGCAGTCCAATGGGGAGCTCTGAAGCTTTCTTT. Protein product: CASSPMGSSEAFF.